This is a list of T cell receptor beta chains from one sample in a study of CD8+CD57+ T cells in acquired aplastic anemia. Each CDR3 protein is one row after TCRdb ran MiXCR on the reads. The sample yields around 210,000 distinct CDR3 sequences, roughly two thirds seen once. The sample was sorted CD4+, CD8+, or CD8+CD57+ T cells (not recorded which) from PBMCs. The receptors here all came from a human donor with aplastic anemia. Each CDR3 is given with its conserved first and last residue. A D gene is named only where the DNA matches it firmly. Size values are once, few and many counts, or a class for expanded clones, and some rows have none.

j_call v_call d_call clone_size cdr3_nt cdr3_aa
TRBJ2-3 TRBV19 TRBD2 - TGTGCCAGTAGTCCCCGACTAGCGCTCACAGATACGCAGTATTTT CASSPRLALTDTQYF
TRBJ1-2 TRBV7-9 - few TGTGCCAGCATCAAGGGGTGGACGATAGATGGCTACACCTTC CASIKGWTIDGYTF
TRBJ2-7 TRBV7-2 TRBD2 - TGTGCCAGCAGCTTAGTTCCTAGCGGGGTCACCTCCTACGAGCAGTACTTC CASSLVPSGVTSYEQYF
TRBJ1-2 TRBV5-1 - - TGCGCCAGCAGTTTGTGCGGCTACACCTTC CASSLCGYTF
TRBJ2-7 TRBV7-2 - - TGTGCCAGCAGCTTAGGGCAGGGTGTTAGGGCCTACGAGCAGTACTTC CASSLGQGVRAYEQYF
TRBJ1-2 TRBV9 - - TGTGCCAGCAGCGTAGTAGTTAACTATGGCTACACCTTC CASSVVVNYGYTF
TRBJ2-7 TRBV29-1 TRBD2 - TGCAGCTTCGCCCTAGCGGGAGGCTACGAGCAGTACTTC CSFALAGGYEQYF
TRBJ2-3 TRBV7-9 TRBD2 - TGTGCCAGCAGCGAGGGAGGGCTAAGCACAGATACGCAGTATTTT CASSEGGLSTDTQYF
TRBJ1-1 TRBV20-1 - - TGCAGTGCTAGACCGTCATCGGTGAACACTGAAGCTTTCTTT CSARPSSVNTEAFF
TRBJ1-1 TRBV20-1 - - TGCAGTGCTAGAGATAGACGTGGGAGGACTGAAGCTTTCTTT CSARDRRGRTEAFF
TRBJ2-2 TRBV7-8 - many TGTGCCAGCAGCCTCAACAGGGTGGGCGGGGAGCTGTTTTTT CASSLNRVGGELFF
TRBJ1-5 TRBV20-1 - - TGCAGTGCTAGTCCCGGACTGGGTTTGAGTCAGCCCCAGCATTTT CSASPGLGLSQPQHF
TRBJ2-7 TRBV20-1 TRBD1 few TGCAGTGCGAGGACAGGGCACAGATACGAGCAGTACTTC CSARTGHRYEQYF
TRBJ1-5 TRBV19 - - TGTGCCAGTACCCTAAATCGTGACAATCAGCCCCAGCATTTT CASTLNRDNQPQHF
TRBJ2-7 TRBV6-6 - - TGTGCCAGCGAGGGGGGCGAGCAGTACTTC CASEGGEQYF
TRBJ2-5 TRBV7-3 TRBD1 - TGTGCCAGCAGCGTATACGACAGGGGGCTCCTAGAGACCCAGTACTTC CASSVYDRGLLETQYF
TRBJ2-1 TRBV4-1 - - TGCGCCAGCCGGGGGGCCTCCTACAATGAGCAGTTCTTC CASRGASYNEQFF
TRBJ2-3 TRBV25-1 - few TGTGCCAGCCATCCGACACCGGTCGGAGATACGCAGTATTTT CASHPTPVGDTQYF
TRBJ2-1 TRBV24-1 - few TGTGCCACCAGTGACTTCTCCTACAATGAGCAGTTCTTC CATSDFSYNEQFF
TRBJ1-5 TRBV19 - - TGTGCCAGTAGTATCCTAGCTTATAGCAATCAGCCCCAGCATTTT CASSILAYSNQPQHF
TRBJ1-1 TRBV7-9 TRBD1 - TGTGCCAGCAGCTTAGTTGGTCAGGGGGGAACTGAAGCTTTCTTT CASSLVGQGGTEAFF
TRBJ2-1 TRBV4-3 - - TGCGCCAGCAGCCAAGGAGTGGGGAACAATGAGCAGTTCTTC CASSQGVGNNEQFF
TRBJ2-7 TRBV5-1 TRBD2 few TGCGCCAGCAGCTTGGAATCGGGGCAGGGAGGGGACGAGCAGTACTTC CASSLESGQGGDEQYF
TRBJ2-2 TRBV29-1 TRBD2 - TGCAGCGTTGCTCCTAGCGGCGATAACCCGGAGCTGTTTTTT CSVAPSGDNPELFF
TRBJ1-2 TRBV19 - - TGTGCCAGTAGGATGGACAGAACCTATGGCTACACCTTC CASRMDRTYGYTF
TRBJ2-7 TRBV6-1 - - TGTGCCAGCAGCTTGTGGCAGGGAGGCGAGCAGTACTTC CASSLWQGGEQYF
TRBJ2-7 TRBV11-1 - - TGTGCCAGCAGCCGAGGCTCGGGACTCTCCTACGAGCAGTACTTC CASSRGSGLSYEQYF
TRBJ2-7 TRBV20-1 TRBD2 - TGCAGTGCGGGACTAGCGGGGTTAAGCTCCTACGAGCAGTACTTC CSAGLAGLSSYEQYF
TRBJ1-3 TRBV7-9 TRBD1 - TGTGCCAGCAGTGATGGGGGGACAGTCTCTGGAAACACCATATATTTT CASSDGGTVSGNTIYF
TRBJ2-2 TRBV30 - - TGTGCCTGGAGGGAGGGACCGAACACCGGGGAGCTGTTTTTT CAWREGPNTGELFF
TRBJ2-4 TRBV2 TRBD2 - TGTGCCAGCACCTCCCTTCGGACTAGCGGGAGGGGAAACATTCAGTACTTC CASTSLRTSGRGNIQYF
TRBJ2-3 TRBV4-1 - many TGCGCCAGCAGCCGGTCTGGGTCCACAGATACGCAGTATTTT CASSRSGSTDTQYF